The entry below describes one TCR beta chain. The protocol was immunoSEQ multiplex PCR, while the TCRdb copy is restricted to in-frame clones and leaves out a portion. Of under 7,500 clones in the sample, around 68% were seen once. Both intraepithelial and lamina propria lymphocytes were released by processing graft tissue. This entry is derived from a study of graft-versus-host responses after intestinal transplantation. This sample comprised ileum tissue, obtained about 55 days after transplant. This TCR derives from a human patient who received an intestinal transplant, so some T cells may come from the graft donor.

CDR3 amino acids: CASSLMGQPQHF. The CDR3 DNA sequence: TGTGCCAGCAGCCTCATGGGCCAGCCCCAGCATTTT. The chain links TRBV5-4 to TRBJ1-5; D gene unclear. Trimming pared 4 bases from V and 7 bases from J, leaving 9 bases between. Per germline, CDR1 SGHNT and CDR2 YYREEE (reference sequence). CDR3 length equals 12 residues.